Listed below are T cell receptor beta chains from one sample, sequenced in a study of blood T cell repertoires in COVID-19. Sequencing was performed with immunoSEQ multiplex PCR; in TCRdb, only in-frame clones are kept and a portion is missing. The table lists approximately 300,000 clones, around 90% of them singletons, with 2.2% in the top ten. The sequencing input was peripheral blood. The receptors were gathered from a woman in her forties or fifties who had recovered from COVID-19. CDR3s include the opening cysteine and the closing phenylalanine or tryptophan. Clone size is shown for a subset of rows, as once, few, many or a class of expanded clone.

size | V | CDR3
few | TRBV14 | CASSQDPGWDRVGETQYF
. | TRBV4-3 | CASSQSTTGTENIQYF
. | TRBV5-1 | CASRTGFQETQYF
. | TRBV5-5 | CASSRWTVDTDTQYF
. | TRBV5-1 | CASGRSGTASQETQYF
once | TRBV21-1 | CASSPPGTAAIYTGELFF
. | TRBV21-1 | CASSKKGDRAGNTIYF
. | TRBV7-8 | CASSARGGSDNEQFF
. | TRBV5-1 | CASSPATGLDTEAFF
. | TRBV11-2 | CASSPLWPAGSYEQYF
. | TRBV9 | CASSAGPGTGDQEF
. | TRBV28 | CASSSGGLNNEQFF
few | TRBV24-1 | CATSDLQGLSFF
. | TRBV30 | CAWRDWDEQYF
. | TRBV6-5 | CASRMTDQETQYF
. | TRBV10-1 | CASSDILRPGQGRMTNEKLFF
. | TRBV10-3 | CAIRGVPLTGELFF
. | TRBV5-4 | CASSFVGGGENEQFF
. | TRBV9 | CASSVQWDRAGDTIYF
. | TRBV18 | CASSEGQGWTEAFF
. | TRBV7-7 | CASSPRDRPPGELFF
few | TRBV10-3 | CAISGGQGGEAFF
few | TRBV24-1 | CATSDRSSPQSNQPQHF
. | TRBV27 | CASSLSGGRSNQPQHF
. | TRBV7-9 | CASSGSSGVGTGELFF
few | TRBV27 | CASSLGGPGNEKLFF
. | TRBV18 | CASSRDRTGRMNTEAFF
. | TRBV5-1 | CASSLEGGSYNEQFF
. | TRBV27 | CASSMTAPEGDTIYF
. | TRBV7-9 | CASSIGSEQYF
. | TRBV5-1 | CASSLRGADEQYF
. | TRBV19 | CASSIWGRSTEAFF
few | TRBV19 | CASSIKPSGLSYEQYF
. | TRBV4-1 | CASARREVGQETQYF
. | TRBV12-3/TRBV12-4 | CASSLRLAYEQFF
few | TRBV29-1 | CSAHGTGDTEAFF
. | TRBV30 | CAWNQGRGGYTF
few | TRBV10-3 | CAIMGDPEIGELFF
. | TRBV12-3/TRBV12-4 | CASSTGGNEQFF
. | TRBV7-2 | CASSLPAGNQPQHF
. | TRBV19 | CASRRNFNTEAFF
. | TRBV29-1 | CSVDEGGSGYTF
. | TRBV7-2 | CASTSPLGTESTDTQYF
. | TRBV7-8 | CASSLGQGIIHEQYF
. | TRBV29-1 | CSVAELSGNTIYF